These 19 T cell receptor beta chains were all obtained from the same sample, sequenced in a study of monozygotic twins with inflammatory bowel disease. Each CDR3 protein gets one entry in TCRdb, which reprocessed the 5' RACE reads and gives no DNA. The sample totals some 150,000 distinct CDR3 sequences. What was sequenced was blood. The receptors come from a human donor with ulcerative colitis or Crohn's disease, or a healthy co-twin of an affected twin (not recorded which).

V and J are TRBV10-2 and TRBJ1-3; as DNA is missing, the TRBD1 call by TCRdb cannot be tested. This CDR3 spans 14 amino acids. Germline V gives CDR1 WSHSY, CDR2 SAAADI. CDR3 protein: CASTGQGTGNTIYF.

V is TRBV6-5 and J is TRBJ1-1. Germline lookup yields CDR1 MNHEY and CDR2 SVGAGI. The CDR3 totals 14 residues. This CDR3 is CASYSDDRNTEAFF.

V usage is TRBV20-1 and J usage is TRBJ2-7; TCRdb picks TRBD1, but there is no DNA to check that call. Germline CDR1 and CDR2: DFQATT and SNEGSKA (reference sequence). The CDR3 is 14 residues long. CDR3 sequence reads: CSARGTGKTYEQYF.

The gene calls are TRBV18 and TRBJ1-2; lacking DNA, the TRBD1 call made by TCRdb goes unchecked. Germline lookup yields CDR1 KGHSH and CDR2 LQKENI. This CDR3 spans 14 amino acids. The CDR3 loop reads CASSPLTGGDGYTF.

The chain couples TRBV9 to TRBJ2-3; TCRdb's D gene call, TRBD2, goes unchecked for lack of DNA. Germline V lookup: CDR1 SGDLS, CDR2 YYNGEE. This CDR3 spans 16 amino acids. CDR3 in amino acids: CASSVETSHFPDTQYF.

The gene calls are TRBV25-1 and TRBJ2-1; TCRdb's D gene call, TRBD2, goes unchecked for lack of DNA. Germline CDR1 is MGHDK and CDR2 is SYGVNS. This CDR3 contains 16 residues. CDR3 sequence: CASSEPGTSGSNEQFF.

The gene calls are TRBV18 and TRBJ2-7; no DNA is available, so the TRBD2 call from TCRdb remains unchecked. Germline V gives CDR1 KGHSH, CDR2 LQKENI. This CDR3 comprises 14 residues. CDR3 protein: CASSLASGAYEQYF.

CDR3 sequence: CASSLAAGSDTQYF. J is TRBJ2-3 and V is TRBV5-1. The CDR3 loop spans 14 amino acids. Germline-derived CDR1 and CDR2 are SGHRS and YFSETQ.

This chain uses TRBV5-1 with TRBJ2-5; TCRdb designates TRBD1, a call that cannot be tested without DNA. This CDR3 has 17 residues. From germline, CDR1 is SGHRS and CDR2 YFSETQ. The chain's CDR3 is CASSLWPSTATQETQYF.

This chain uses TRBV5-4 with TRBJ2-5. There are 13 residues in the CDR3. Germline V gene sequence: CDR1 SGHNT, CDR2 YYREEE (reference sequence). CDR3 in amino acids: CASSLAQQETQYF. The full variable domain, in which reference TRBV5-4 and TRBJ2-5 provide the parts outside the CDR3, is ETGVTQSPTHLIKTRGQQVTLRCSSQSGHNTVSWYQQALGQGPQFIFQYYREEENGRGNFPPRFSGLQFPNYSSELNVNALELDDSALYLCASSLAQQETQYFGPGTRLLVL.

J is TRBJ1-3 and V is TRBV2; there is no DNA to check the TCRdb D call of TRBD1. The CDR3 loop spans 13 amino acids. CDR1 and CDR2 from the germline V gene are SNHLY and FYNNEI. The CDR3 here is CASRQDSGNTIYF.

This chain connects TRBV5-1 to TRBJ2-2; lacking DNA, the TRBD1 call made by TCRdb goes unchecked. The CDR3 is 15 residues long. CDR1 is SGHRS, CDR2 YFSETQ, per germline. CDR3 sequence reads: CASMPGQGSPGELFF. Drawing the rest from reference TRBV5-1 and TRBJ2-2, the complete variable domain is KAGVTQTPRYLIKTRGQQVTLSCSPISGHRSVSWYQQTPGQGLQFLFEYFSETQRNKGNFPGRFSGRQFSNSRSEMNVSTLELGDSALYLCASMPGQGSPGELFFGEGSRLTVL.

The V and J genes are TRBV20-1 and TRBJ2-1; TCRdb calls TRBD2, which cannot be checked without DNA. Germline values: CDR1 DFQATT, CDR2 SNEGSKA (reference sequence). This CDR3 is built from 17 residues. The CDR3 spells CSAWGQAGLAGFNEQFF.

The V gene is TRBV15, the J gene TRBJ2-3. The germline gives CDR1 LNHNV, CDR2 YYDKDF (reference sequence). The CDR3 has 16 residues. The CDR3 is CATSRELPGHTDTQYF.

According to its frequency, this clonotype is large. The genes are TRBV25-1 and TRBJ2-7; TCRdb returns TRBD2, unconfirmable since there is no DNA. Germline-derived CDR1 and CDR2 are MGHDK and SYGVNS. The CDR3 has 15 amino acids. CDR3 sequence reads: CASSVPAGEGGEQYF.

The chain uses TRBV7-2 and TRBJ1-1; no DNA is available, so the TRBD1 call from TCRdb remains unchecked. Germline assignment: CDR1 SGHTA and CDR2 FQGNSA. This CDR3 comprises 16 residues. This chain's CDR3 is CASSLDAGTVNTEAFF. The full variable domain, rest sourced from reference TRBV7-2 and TRBJ1-1, is GAGVSQSPSNKVTEKGKDVELRCDPISGHTALYWYRQSLGQGLEFLIYFQGNSAPDKSGLPSDRFSAERTGGSVSTLTIQRTQQEDSAVYLCASSLDAGTVNTEAFFGQGTRLTVV.

V and J are TRBV30 and TRBJ2-5; there is no DNA to check the TCRdb D call of TRBD2. This CDR3 contains 12 residues. Germline V lookup: CDR1 GTSNPN, CDR2 SVGIG (reference sequence). CDR3 loop: CAWSRLGETQYF.

This sequence joins TRBV5-1 and TRBJ2-5. This CDR3 region has 13 residues. Per germline, CDR1 SGHRS and CDR2 YFSETQ. CDR3 loop: CASSWDNQETQYF. The whole variable domain, filled in from reference TRBV5-1 and TRBJ2-5, reads KAGVTQTPRYLIKTRGQQVTLSCSPISGHRSVSWYQQTPGQGLQFLFEYFSETQRNKGNFPGRFSGRQFSNSRSEMNVSTLELGDSALYLCASSWDNQETQYFGPGTRLLVL.

The chain carries TRBV11-2 and TRBJ2-2; the D gene TCRdb calls, TRBD2, cannot be checked with no DNA. The length of the CDR3 is 16 residues. The germline gives CDR1 SGHAT, CDR2 FQNNGV. The CDR3 protein is CASSASGRALGGELFF. The full variable domain, rest sourced from reference TRBV11-2 and TRBJ2-2, is EAGVAQSPRYKIIEKRQSVAFWCNPISGHATLYWYQQILGQGPKLLIQFQNNGVVDDSQLPKDRFSAERLKGVDSTLKIQPAKLEDSAVYLCASSASGRALGGELFFGEGSRLTVL.